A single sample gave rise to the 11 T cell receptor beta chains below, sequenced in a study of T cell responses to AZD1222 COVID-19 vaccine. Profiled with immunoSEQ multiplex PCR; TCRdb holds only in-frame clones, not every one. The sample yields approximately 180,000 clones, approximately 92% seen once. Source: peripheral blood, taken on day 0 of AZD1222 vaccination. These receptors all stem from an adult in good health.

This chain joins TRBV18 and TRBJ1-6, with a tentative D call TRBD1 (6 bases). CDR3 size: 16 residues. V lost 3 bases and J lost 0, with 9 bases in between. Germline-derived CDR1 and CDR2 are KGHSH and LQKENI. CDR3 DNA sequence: TGTGCCAGCTCACCGGGGGCGAGCTCCTATAATTCACCCCTCCACTTT. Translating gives CASSPGASSYNSPLHF.

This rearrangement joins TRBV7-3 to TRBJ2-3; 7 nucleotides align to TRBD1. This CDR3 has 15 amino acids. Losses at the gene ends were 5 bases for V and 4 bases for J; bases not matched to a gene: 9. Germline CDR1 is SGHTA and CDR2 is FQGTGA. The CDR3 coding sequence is TGTGCCAGCAGCAGGACAGGAGGCTTTTCAGATACGCAGTATTTT. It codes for CASSRTGGFSDTQYF.

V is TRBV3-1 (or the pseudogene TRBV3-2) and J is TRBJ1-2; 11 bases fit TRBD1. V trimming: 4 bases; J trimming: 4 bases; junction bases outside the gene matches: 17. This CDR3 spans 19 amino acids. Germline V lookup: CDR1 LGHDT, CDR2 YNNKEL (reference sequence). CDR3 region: CASSPLLGQGAKGFYGYTF. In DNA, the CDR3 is TGTGCCAGCAGCCCGCTTTTAGGACAGGGGGCAAAAGGATTCTATGGCTACACCTTC.

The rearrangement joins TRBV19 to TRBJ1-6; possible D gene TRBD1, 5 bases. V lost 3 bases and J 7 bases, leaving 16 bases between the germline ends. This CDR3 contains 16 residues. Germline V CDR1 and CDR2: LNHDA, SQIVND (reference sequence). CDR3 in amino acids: CASSMDQGRGNSPLHF. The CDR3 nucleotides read TGTGCCAGTAGTATGGATCAGGGTCGGGGGAATTCACCCCTCCACTTT.

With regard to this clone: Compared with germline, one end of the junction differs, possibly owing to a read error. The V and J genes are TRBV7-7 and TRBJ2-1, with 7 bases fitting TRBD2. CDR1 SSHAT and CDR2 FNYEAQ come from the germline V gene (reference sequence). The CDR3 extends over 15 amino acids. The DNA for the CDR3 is TGTGCTAGCAGCCCAGCGGGGAGCTCCTACAATGAGCAGTTCTTC. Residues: CASSPAGSSYNEQFF.

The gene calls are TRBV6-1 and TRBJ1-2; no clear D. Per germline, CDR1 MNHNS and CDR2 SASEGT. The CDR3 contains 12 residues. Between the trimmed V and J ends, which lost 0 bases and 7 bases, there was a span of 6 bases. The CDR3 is CASSEAGLGYTF. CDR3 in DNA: TGTGCCAGCAGTGAAGCGGGCCTTGGCTACACCTTC.

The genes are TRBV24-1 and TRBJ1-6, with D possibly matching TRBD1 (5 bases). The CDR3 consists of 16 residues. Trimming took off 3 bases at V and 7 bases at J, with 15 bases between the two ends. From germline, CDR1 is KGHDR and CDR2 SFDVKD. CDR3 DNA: TGTGCCACCAGTGATAATTACAGGATTTTCAATTCACCCCTCCACTTT. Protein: CATSDNYRIFNSPLHF.

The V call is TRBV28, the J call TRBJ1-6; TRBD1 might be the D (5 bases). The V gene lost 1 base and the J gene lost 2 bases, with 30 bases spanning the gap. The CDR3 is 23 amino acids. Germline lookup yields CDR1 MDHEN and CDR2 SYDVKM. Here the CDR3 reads CASSLLGRGQILATDPYNSPLHF. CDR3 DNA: TGTGCCAGCAGTTTATTGGGCCGAGGACAAATTTTGGCCACGGACCCCTATAATTCACCCCTCCACTTT.

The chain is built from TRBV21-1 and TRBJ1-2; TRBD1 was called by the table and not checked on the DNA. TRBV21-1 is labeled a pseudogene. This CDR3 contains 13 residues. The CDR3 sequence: CASSTTGARGYTF. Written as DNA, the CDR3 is TGTGCCAGCAGCACGACAGGGGCGCGAGGCTACACCTTC.

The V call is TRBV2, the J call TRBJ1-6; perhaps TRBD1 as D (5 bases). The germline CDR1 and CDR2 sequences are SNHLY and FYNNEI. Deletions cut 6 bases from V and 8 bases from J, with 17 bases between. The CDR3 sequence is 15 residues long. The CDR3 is CASRSEARVDSPLHF. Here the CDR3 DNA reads TGTGCCAGCAGGTCGGAGGCCAGGGTGGATTCACCCCTCCACTTT.

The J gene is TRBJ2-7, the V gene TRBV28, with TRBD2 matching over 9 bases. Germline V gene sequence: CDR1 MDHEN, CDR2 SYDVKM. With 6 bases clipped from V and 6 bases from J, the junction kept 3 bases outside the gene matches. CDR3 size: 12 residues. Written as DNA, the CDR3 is TGTGCCAGCAGGGGACTAGCCTCCGAGCAGTACGTC. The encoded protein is CASRGLASEQYV.